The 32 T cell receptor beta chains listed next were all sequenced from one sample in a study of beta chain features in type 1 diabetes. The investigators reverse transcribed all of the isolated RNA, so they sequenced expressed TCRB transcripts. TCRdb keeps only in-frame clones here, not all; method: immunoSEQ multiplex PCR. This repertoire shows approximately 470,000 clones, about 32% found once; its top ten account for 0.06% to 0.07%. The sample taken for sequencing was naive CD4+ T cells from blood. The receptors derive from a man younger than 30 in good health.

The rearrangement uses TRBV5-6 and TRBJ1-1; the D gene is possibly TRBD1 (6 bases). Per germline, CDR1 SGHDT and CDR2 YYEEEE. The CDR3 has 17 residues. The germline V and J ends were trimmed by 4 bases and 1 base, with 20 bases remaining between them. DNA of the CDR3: TGTGCCAGCAGCCGTCCCTCGTCGGGGGGCCCGAACACTGAAGCTTTCTTT. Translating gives CASSRPSSGGPNTEAFF.

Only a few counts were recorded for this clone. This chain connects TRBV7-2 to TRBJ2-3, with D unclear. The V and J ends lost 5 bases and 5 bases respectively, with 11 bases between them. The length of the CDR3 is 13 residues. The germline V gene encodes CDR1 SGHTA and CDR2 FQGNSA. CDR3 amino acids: CASSPFREDTQYF. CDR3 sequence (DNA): TGTGCCAGCAGCCCCTTTAGGGAAGATACGCAGTATTTT.

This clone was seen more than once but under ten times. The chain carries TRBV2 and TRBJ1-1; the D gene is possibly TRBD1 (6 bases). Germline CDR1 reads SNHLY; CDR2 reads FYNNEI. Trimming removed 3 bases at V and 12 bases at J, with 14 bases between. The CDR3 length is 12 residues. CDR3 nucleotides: TGTGCCAGCAGTGATAACAAGGGGGTATCTTTCTTT. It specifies CASSDNKGVSFF.

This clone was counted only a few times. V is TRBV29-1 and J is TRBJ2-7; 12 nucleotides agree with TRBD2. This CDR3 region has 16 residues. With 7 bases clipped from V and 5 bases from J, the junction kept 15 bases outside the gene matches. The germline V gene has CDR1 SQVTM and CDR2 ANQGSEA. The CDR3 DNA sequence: TGCAGCGCCCGGGTGGCTAGCGGGAGGGCCGGGGACGAGCAGTACTTC. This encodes CSARVASGRAGDEQYF.

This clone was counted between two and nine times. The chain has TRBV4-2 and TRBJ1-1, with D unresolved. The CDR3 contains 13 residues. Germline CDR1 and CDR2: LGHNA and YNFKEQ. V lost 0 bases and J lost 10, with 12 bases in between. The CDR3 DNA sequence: TGTGCCAGCAGCCAAGATTACTCCTGGACAGCTTTCTTT. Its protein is CASSQDYSWTAFF.

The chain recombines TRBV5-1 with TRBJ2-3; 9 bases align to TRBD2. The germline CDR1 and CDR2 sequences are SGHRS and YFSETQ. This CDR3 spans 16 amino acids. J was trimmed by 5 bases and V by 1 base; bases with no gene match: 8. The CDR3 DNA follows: TGCGCCAGCAGCTTGTATGTTAGCGGGAGTGGAGATACGCAGTATTTT. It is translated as CASSLYVSGSGDTQYF.

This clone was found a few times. The CDR3 bases are TGTGCCAGCAGCCCCCGGGGGTGGAACACTGAAGCTTTCTTT. Encoded protein: CASSPRGWNTEAFF. V gene TRBV14 combines with J gene TRBJ1-1; tentative D call: TRBD1 (5 bases). This CDR3 contains 14 residues. Between the trimmed V and J ends, which lost 4 bases and 1 base, there was a span of 10 bases. The germline V gene encodes CDR1 SGHDN and CDR2 FVKESK.

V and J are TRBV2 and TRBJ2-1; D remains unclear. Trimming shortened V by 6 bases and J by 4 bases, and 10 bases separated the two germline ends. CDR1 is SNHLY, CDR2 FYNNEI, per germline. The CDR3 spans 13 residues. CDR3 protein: CASRPAAYNEQFF. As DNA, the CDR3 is TGTGCCAGCAGACCCGCAGCTTACAATGAGCAGTTCTTC.

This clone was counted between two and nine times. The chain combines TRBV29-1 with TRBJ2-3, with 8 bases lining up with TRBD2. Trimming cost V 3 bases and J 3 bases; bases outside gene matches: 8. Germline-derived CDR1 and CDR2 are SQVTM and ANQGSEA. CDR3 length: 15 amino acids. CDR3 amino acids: CSVDRGRRGTDTQYF. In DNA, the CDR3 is TGCAGCGTTGATCGCGGGAGGCGGGGGACAGATACGCAGTATTTT.

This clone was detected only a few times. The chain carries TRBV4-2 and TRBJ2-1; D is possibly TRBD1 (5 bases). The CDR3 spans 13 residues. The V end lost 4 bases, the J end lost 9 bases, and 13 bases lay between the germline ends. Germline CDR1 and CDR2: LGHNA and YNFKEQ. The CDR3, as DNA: TGTGCCAGCAGCCCCCTACAGGTGGGTGAGCAGTTCTTC. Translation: CASSPLQVGEQFF.

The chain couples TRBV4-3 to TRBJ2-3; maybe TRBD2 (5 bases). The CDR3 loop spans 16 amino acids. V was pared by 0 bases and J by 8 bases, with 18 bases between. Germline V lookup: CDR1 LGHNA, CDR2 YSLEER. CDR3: CASSQETSGPTGTQYF. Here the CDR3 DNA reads TGCGCCAGCAGCCAAGAGACCAGCGGCCCCACGGGTACGCAGTATTTT.

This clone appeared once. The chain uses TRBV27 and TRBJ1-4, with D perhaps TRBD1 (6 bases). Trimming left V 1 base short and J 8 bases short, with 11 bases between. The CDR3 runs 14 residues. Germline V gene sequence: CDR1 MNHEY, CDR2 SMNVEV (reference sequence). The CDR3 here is CASSLWGAGEKLFF. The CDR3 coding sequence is TGTGCCAGCAGTTTATGGGGGGCTGGGGAAAAACTGTTTTTT. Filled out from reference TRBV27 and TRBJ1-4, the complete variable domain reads EAQVTQNPRYLITVTGKKLTVTCSQNMNHEYMSWYRQDPGLGLRQIYYSMNVEVTDKGDVPEGYKVSRKEKRNFPLILESPSPNQTSLYFCASSLWGAGEKLFFGSGTQLSVL.

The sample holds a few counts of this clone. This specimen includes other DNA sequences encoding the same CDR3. The CDR3 nucleotides read TGCGCCAGCAGCTGGACAGATAGCTCCTACAATGAGCAGTTCTTC. Amino acid sequence: CASSWTDSSYNEQFF. The rearrangement joins TRBV5-1 to TRBJ2-1, with a weak D call TRBD1 (6 bases). CDR3 size: 15 residues. Germline V gene data show CDR1 as SGHRS and CDR2 as YFSETQ. Deletions cut 3 bases from V and 0 bases from J, with 10 bases between.

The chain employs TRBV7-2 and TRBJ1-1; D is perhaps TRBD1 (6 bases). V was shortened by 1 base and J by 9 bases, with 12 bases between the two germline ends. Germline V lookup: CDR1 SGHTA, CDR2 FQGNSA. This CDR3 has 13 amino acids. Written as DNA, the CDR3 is TGTGCCAGCAGCTTAGAAAGAGGACAGCAAGCTTTCTTT. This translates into CASSLERGQQAFF.

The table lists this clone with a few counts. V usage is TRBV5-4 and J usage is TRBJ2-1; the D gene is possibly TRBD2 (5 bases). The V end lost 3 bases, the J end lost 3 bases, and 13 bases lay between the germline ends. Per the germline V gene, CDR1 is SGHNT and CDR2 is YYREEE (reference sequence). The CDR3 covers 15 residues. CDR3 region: CASSSSLEGYNEQFF. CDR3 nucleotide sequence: TGTGCCAGCAGCTCGTCTCTCGAGGGCTACAATGAGCAGTTCTTC.

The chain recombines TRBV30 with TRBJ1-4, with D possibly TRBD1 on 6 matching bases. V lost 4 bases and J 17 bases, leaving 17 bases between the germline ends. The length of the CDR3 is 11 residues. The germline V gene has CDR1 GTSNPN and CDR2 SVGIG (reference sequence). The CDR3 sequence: CAWTNRATTFF. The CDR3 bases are TGTGCCTGGACCAACAGGGCCACGACATTTTTT.

The CDR3 loop is CASSRLAGTNEQFF. In DNA form, the CDR3 reads TGTGCCAGCAGCCGCCTCGCGGGAACAAATGAGCAGTTCTTC. The gene calls are TRBV7-9 and TRBJ2-1; a possible D gene is TRBD2 (6 bases). This CDR3 comprises 14 residues. Germline values: CDR1 SEHNR, CDR2 FQNEAQ (reference sequence). V was shortened by 5 bases and J by 7 bases, with 15 bases between the two germline ends.

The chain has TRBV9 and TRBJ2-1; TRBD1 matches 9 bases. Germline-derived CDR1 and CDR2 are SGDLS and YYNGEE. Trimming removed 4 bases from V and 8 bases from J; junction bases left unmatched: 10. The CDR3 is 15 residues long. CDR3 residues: CASSNRQGVRYEQFF. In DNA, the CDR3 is TGTGCCAGCAGCAACAGACAGGGGGTAAGATATGAGCAGTTCTTC.

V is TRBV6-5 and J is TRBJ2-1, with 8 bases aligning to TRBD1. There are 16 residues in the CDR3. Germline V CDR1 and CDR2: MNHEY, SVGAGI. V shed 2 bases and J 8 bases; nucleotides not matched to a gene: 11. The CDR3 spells CASSYTGTGWLDEQFF. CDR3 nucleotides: TGTGCCAGCAGTTACACCGGGACAGGTTGGTTGGATGAGCAGTTCTTC.

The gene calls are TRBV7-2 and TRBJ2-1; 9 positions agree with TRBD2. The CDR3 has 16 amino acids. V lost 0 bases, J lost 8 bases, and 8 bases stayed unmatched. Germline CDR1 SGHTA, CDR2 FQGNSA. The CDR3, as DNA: TGTGCCAGCAGCTTAGCGGTGGCGGGAGGGCCCTATGAGCAGTTCTTC. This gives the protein CASSLAVAGGPYEQFF.

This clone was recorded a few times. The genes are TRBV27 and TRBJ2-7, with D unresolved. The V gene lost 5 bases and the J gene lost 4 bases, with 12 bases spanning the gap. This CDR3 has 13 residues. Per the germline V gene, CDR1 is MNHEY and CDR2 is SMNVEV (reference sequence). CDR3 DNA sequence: TGTGCCAGCAGTCCCAGTATCGGTTACGAGCAGTACTTC. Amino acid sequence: CASSPSIGYEQYF.

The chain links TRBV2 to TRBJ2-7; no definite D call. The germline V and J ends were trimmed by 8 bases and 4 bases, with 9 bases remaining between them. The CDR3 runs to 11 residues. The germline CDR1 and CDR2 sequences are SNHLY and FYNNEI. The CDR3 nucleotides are TGTGCCAGCGGTCGGCGGTACGAGCAGTACTTC. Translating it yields CASGRRYEQYF.

CDR3 DNA sequence: TGCGTAGGGTACAACACCGGGGAGCTGTTTTTT. It translates to CVGYNTGELFF. The J gene is TRBJ2-2, the V gene TRBV29-1, with D hard to call. From germline, CDR1 is SQVTM and CDR2 ANQGSEA. This CDR3 is built from 11 residues.

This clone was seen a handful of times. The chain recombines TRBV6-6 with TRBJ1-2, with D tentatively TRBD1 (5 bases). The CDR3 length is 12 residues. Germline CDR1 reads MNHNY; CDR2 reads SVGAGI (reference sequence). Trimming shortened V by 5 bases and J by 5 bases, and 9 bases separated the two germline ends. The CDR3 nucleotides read TGTGCCAGCAGTAATCGACAGTATGGCTACACCTTC. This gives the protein CASSNRQYGYTF.

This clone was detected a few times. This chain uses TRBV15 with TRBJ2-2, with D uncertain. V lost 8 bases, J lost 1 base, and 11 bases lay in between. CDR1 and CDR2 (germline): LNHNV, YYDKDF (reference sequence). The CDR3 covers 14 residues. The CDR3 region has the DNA TGTGCCACCCGAACGGCTCTGAACACCGGGGAGCTGTTTTTT. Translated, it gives CATRTALNTGELFF.

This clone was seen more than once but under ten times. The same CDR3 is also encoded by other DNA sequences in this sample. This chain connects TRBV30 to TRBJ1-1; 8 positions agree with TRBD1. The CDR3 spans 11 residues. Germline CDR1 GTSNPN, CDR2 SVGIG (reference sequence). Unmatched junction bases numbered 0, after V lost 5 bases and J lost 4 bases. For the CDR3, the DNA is TGTGCCTGGGGACAGGGCACTGAAGCTTTCTTT. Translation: CAWGQGTEAFF.

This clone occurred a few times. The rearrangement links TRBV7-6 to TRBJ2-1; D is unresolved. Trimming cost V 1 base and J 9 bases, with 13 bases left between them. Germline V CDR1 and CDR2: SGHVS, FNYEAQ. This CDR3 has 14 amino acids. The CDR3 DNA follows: TGTGCCAGCAGCTTAGGTTGGGTCCCCTCTGAGCAGTTCTTC. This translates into CASSLGWVPSEQFF. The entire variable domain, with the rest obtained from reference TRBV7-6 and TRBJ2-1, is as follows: GAGVSQSPRYKVTKRGQDVALRCDPISGHVSLYWYRQALGQGPEFLTYFNYEAQQDKSGLPNDRFSAERPEGSISTLTIQRTEQRDSAMYRCASSLGWVPSEQFFGPGTRLTVL.

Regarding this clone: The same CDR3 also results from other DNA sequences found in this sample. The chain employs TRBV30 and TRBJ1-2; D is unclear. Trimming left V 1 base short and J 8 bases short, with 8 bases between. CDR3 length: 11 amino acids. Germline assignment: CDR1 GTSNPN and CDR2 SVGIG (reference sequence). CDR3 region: CAWSEGGGYTF. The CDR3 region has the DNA TGTGCCTGGAGTGAGGGCGGCGGCTACACCTTC.

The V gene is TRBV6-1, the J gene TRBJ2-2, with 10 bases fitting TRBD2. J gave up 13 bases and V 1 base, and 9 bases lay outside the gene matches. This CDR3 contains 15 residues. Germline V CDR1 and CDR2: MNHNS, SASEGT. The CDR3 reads CASSEGASGSTRLFF. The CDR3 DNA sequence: TGTGCCAGCAGTGAAGGGGCTAGCGGGAGTACGAGGCTGTTTTTT.

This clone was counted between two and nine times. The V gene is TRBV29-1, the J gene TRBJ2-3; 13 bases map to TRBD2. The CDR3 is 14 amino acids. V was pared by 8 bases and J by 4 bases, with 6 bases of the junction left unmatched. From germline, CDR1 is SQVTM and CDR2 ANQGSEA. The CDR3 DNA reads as TGCAGCACGGGACTAGCGGGAACGCCAGATACGCAGTATTTT. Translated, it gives CSTGLAGTPDTQYF.

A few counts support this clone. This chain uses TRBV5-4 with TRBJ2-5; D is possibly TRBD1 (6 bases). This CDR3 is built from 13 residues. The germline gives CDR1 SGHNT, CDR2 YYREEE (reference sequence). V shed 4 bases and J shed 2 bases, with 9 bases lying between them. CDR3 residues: CASSGQHQETQYF. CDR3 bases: TGTGCCAGCAGCGGACAGCATCAAGAGACCCAGTACTTC.

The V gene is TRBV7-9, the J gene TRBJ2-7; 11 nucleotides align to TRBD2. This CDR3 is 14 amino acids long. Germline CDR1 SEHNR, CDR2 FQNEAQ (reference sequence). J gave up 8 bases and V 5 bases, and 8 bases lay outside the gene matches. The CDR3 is CASSPGASGRQQYF. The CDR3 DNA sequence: TGTGCCAGCAGCCCGGGGGCTAGCGGGAGGCAGCAGTACTTC.